The entry below describes one T cell receptor beta chain. TCRdb keeps only in-frame clones here, not all; method: immunoSEQ multiplex PCR. Found here are 85,000 to 100,000 clones, about nine tenths of them singletons; the top ten hold about 1.8%. The CDR3 covers 14 residues. With 4 bases clipped from V and 6 bases from J, the junction kept 7 bases outside the gene matches. Germline V lookup: CDR1 ENHRY, CDR2 SYGVKD. The source of the sample is a study of blood T cell repertoires in COVID-19. Whole-study context: The analysed material was cDNA or gDNA that came from T cells, B-cell-depleted T cells, or PBMCs.

Sequenced input: peripheral blood. The V gene is TRBV10-3, the J gene TRBJ1-2; 8 bases are a match to TRBD1. This clonotype was obtained from a man between 60 and 75 years old with acute or convalescent COVID-19. The CDR3 loop reads CAISGTGGRDGYTF. CDR3 DNA sequence: TGTGCCATCAGTGGTACAGGGGGTCGGGATGGCTACACCTTC.